This T cell receptor (beta chain) came from a study of cytomegalovirus exposure and HLA in healthy donors. Study-wide background: A preliminary data release comprised 80 million to 95 million unique TCRs obtained from HLA-typed donors.

Primers for the PCR totalled 60 Vbeta and 13 Jbeta. The assay was immunoSEQ multiplex PCR, and TCRdb's table has in-frame clones only and misses some. The sample contains some 90,000 clones, under 80% of which appear only once. CDR1 and CDR2 (germline): SGDLS, YYNGEE. The CDR3 has 14 residues. V was clipped by 4 bases and J by 3 bases; unmatched bases: 4. Notes on this clone: The antigen is undetermined.

Study-wide results and caveats: One variant, a missense change in DCLRE1C, was linked in a later analysis to TCR beta V- and J-gene trimming. Segments of the TCR beta V type were, in most cases, productive about 87% or about 30% of the time in an earlier analysis. Judged likely to be a sequencing artifact was a cluster of highly shared sequence variants.

V gene TRBV9 combines with J gene TRBJ2-7; 10 bases align to TRBD1. Source material: PBMCs. This receptor was taken from a boy aged 5-17 years in good health and CMV-seronegative. CDR3 protein: CASSFGQGGYEQYF. Here the CDR3 DNA reads TGTGCCAGCAGCTTTGGACAGGGGGGCTACGAGCAGTACTTC.